A selection of T cell receptor beta chains follows, all from one sample in a study of OX40 agonist ivuxolimab in advanced cancers. The repertoire was sequenced with immunoSEQ multiplex PCR; TCRdb's copy has only in-frame clones and lacks some. This table has around 38,000 clones, approximately 81% appearing once. Sequencing was performed on CD4+ or CD8+ T cells sorted from blood, taken in a trial of the OX40 agonist ivuxolimab. The receptor source for this set is an adult with an advanced solid tumor such as melanoma, head and neck, liver or kidney cancer. CDR3s leave out the opening cysteine and the closing phenylalanine or tryptophan. D genes are given only for firm matches.

>TRBJ1-5|.|TRBV6-6
ASSYDGNSNQPQH
>TRBJ2-3|.|TRBV28
ASSLGHTDTQY
>TRBJ2-7|.|TRBV5-6
ASSLVDRGYEQY
>TRBJ1-3|.|TRBV18
ASSPPGVANSGNTIY
>TRBJ1-2|.|TRBV5-1
ASSRDGGLKGYT
>TRBJ1-4|.|TRBV7-9
ASSQGSVGATNEKLF
>TRBJ2-1|.|TRBV5-6
ASSLAKRPSYNEQF
>TRBJ1-1|.|TRBV28
ASRLPQGMNTEAF
>TRBJ1-4|TRBD1|TRBV28
ASSDRVWDEKLF
>TRBJ2-1|TRBD2|TRBV7-9
ASSLGTGTSGYNEQF
>TRBJ2-2|.|TRBV10-1
ASGRNTGELF
>TRBJ2-5|.|TRBV29-1
SGGIYGTQY
>TRBJ1-6|.|TRBV10-3
AISEGQGGNSPLH
>TRBJ1-5|.|TRBV15
ATSRGLKVSNQPQH
>TRBJ2-3|.|TRBV2
ASSPTADGLSQY
>TRBJ1-1|.|TRBV5-1
ASGARGGNTEAF
>TRBJ1-5|.|TRBV19
AASRGQYQPQH
>TRBJ2-3|TRBD2|TRBV2
ASIRRGSTDTQY
>TRBJ2-5|TRBD2|TRBV13
ASRLAGGPLGETQY
>TRBJ2-3|TRBD2|TRBV4-2
ASSQSDLAGEPDTQY
>TRBJ1-1|.|TRBV19
ASSLPGGGDIAF
>TRBJ2-7|TRBD1|TRBV28
ALPDRATYEQY
>TRBJ2-5|.|TRBV10-1
ASSEGPEVQETQY
>TRBJ2-1|TRBD2|TRBV6-1
ASTRAGGNEQF
>TRBJ1-4|TRBD1|TRBV7-6
ASSLEPGQGAEKLF
>TRBJ2-7|.|TRBV9
ASSARVY
>TRBJ1-3|.|TRBV30
AWSVMSGNTIY